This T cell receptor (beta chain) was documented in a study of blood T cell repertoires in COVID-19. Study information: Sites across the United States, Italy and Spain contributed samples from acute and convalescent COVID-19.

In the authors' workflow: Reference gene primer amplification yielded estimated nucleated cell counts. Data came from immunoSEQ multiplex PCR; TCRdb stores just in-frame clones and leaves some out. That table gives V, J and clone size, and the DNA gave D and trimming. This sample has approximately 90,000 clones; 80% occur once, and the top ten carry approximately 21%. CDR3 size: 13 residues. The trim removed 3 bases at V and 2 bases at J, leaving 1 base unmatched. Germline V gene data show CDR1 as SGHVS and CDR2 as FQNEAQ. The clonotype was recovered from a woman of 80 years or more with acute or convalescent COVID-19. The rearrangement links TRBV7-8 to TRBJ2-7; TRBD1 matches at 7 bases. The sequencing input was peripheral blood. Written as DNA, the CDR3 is TGTGCCAGCAGCTTGGGACAGCCCTACGAGCAGTACTTC. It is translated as CASSLGQPYEQYF.